The sequence of this T cell receptor beta chain was determined in a study of blood T cell repertoires in COVID-19. Turning to the study itself: Acute-phase and convalescent COVID-19 samples originated in the United States, Italy and Spain. Sources were T cells, B-cell-depleted T cells, or PBMCs; the material itself was cDNA or gDNA.

Original processing methods: Quantification of nucleated cells was approximated via reference gene primer amplification. Sequencing used immunoSEQ multiplex PCR; TCRdb keeps in-frame clones, though not all of them. V, J and clone size are taken as reported in that table, and D and trimming were inferred from the DNA itself. Of about 82,000 clones listed, almost 85% are singletons. The V and J ends lost 6 bases and 4 bases, in that order; junction bases with no gene match: 4. This CDR3 region has 14 residues. Per the germline V gene, CDR1 is MNHEY and CDR2 is SVGAGI. The rearrangement uses TRBV6-5 and TRBJ2-2, with 8 bases that match TRBD1. The sequence was obtained from a man over 45 with active or convalescent COVID-19. Sequencing input: peripheral blood. CDR3: CASRTGVATGELFF. In nucleotides, the CDR3 is TGTGCCAGCAGGACAGGGGTGGCCACCGGGGAGCTGTTTTTT.